The sequence of this T cell receptor (beta chain) was determined in a study of OX40 agonist ivuxolimab in advanced cancers. Study-level findings and limits: Some patients who did not respond also had low normalized T-cell clonal expansion.

TCRdb's copy holds only in-frame clones and misses some; the assay was immunoSEQ multiplex PCR. The sample carries 60,000 to 70,000 clones, around four fifths recorded once. V lost 7 bases, J lost 1 base, and 5 bases stayed unmatched. This CDR3 has 15 amino acids. From germline, CDR1 is LNHDA and CDR2 SQIVND (reference sequence). In regard to this clone: Its specificity is not known.

The receptor was isolated from an adult with an advanced solid tumor such as melanoma, head and neck, liver or kidney cancer. This specimen was CD4+ or CD8+ T cells sorted from blood, taken in a trial of the OX40 agonist ivuxolimab. The rearrangement uses TRBV19 and TRBJ2-3; 10 bases are shared with TRBD2. This CDR3 reads CASTPGLAGTDTQYF. The CDR3 DNA reads as TGTGCCAGTACACCCGGACTAGCGGGCACAGATACGCAGTATTTT.